Presented here are 32 T cell receptor beta chains from one specimen sequenced in a study of cytomegalovirus exposure and HLA in healthy donors. Amplification used 60 Vbeta primers and 13 Jbeta primers. The data were produced by immunoSEQ multiplex PCR, yet TCRdb's version contains in-frame clones alone and is incomplete. The sample carries around 60,000 clones, around 75% recorded once. The sample taken for sequencing was PBMCs. These receptors originate from a man aged 45-60 years in good health and CMV-seropositive.

This chain connects TRBV4-1 to TRBJ2-5, with D uncertain. This CDR3 has 14 residues. The germline V and J ends were trimmed by 2 bases and 3 bases, with 10 bases remaining between them. Germline loops: CDR1 MGHRA, CDR2 YSYEKL. CDR3 coding DNA: TGCGCCAGCAGCCAATCCGCGGTTGAAGAGACCCAGTACTTC. Protein product: CASSQSAVEETQYF.

With respect to this clone: Being one base from a much bigger clone, this may be a read error. This sequence joins TRBV30 and TRBJ1-1; D remains ambiguous. Trimming took off 0 bases at V and 7 bases at J, with 12 bases between the two ends. Germline CDR1 reads GTSNPN; CDR2 reads SVGIG (reference sequence). The CDR3 has 13 amino acids. CDR3: CAWSVLVGYEAFF. CDR3 nucleotides: TGTGCCTGGAGTGTATTGGTCGGGTATGAAGCTTTCTTT.

This clone showed up just a few times. The rearrangement uses TRBV9 and TRBJ2-5; a weak D match, TRBD1 (6 bases). V dropped 4 bases and J dropped 13 bases, with 26 bases sitting between them. Looked up from germline, CDR1 is SGDLS and CDR2 is YYNGEE. CDR3 length equals 15 residues. CDR3 sequence (DNA): TGTGCCAGCAGCTCCCAGGGGCCAAGCTCCTACGAGCCGTACTTC. Protein: CASSSQGPSSYEPYF.

DNA for the CDR3: TGCGCCAGCAGCTTGACCGGGACAGGCGGCGGGTTTGCTGAAGCTTTCTTT. Translated: CASSLTGTGGGFAEAFF. The rearrangement joins TRBV5-1 to TRBJ1-1, with TRBD1 identical over 8 bases. After removal of 1 base from V and 6 bases from J, the junction contained 14 bases not matched to a gene. There are 17 residues in the CDR3. Germline loops: CDR1 SGHRS, CDR2 YFSETQ.

This clone was recorded a few times. The chain is built from TRBV18 and TRBJ1-1; the match to TRBD1 covers 7 bases. Losses at the gene ends were 1 base for V and 7 bases for J; bases not matched to a gene: 3. Per germline, CDR1 KGHSH and CDR2 LQKENI. The CDR3 is 13 residues long. Here the CDR3 reads CASSPLGQSEAFF. In DNA form, the CDR3 reads TGTGCCAGCTCACCACTGGGACAGAGTGAAGCTTTCTTT.

This clone was seen only a few times. CDR3 sequence (DNA): TGCCACAGCAGCCAAGATCTGATCGTACTCATCTACAATGAGCAGTTCTTC. Amino acids: CHSSQDLIVLIYNEQFF. This chain links TRBV4-3 with TRBJ2-1; D is ambiguous. This CDR3 has 17 residues. Germline values: CDR1 LGHNA, CDR2 YSLEER.

V and J are TRBV29-1 and TRBJ2-1; D gene unclear. The germline V gene has CDR1 SQVTM and CDR2 ANQGSEA. The V gene lost 4 bases and the J gene lost 3 bases, with 10 bases spanning the gap. This CDR3 contains 13 residues. CDR3 nucleotide sequence: TGCAGCGTTGTCCTTAACAGCTACAATGAGCAGTTCTTC. Encoded protein: CSVVLNSYNEQFF.

This clone has just a few counts. The V and J genes are TRBV5-4 and TRBJ1-1; a weak D match, TRBD1 (6 bases). Germline V gene lookup returns CDR1 SGHNT and CDR2 YYREEE (reference sequence). V lost 2 bases, J lost 0 bases, and 11 bases lay in between. There are 15 residues in the CDR3. The CDR3 nucleotides read TGTGCCAGCAGCTTTGGGGGCATGATGAACACTGAAGCTTTCTTT. It yields the protein CASSFGGMMNTEAFF.

V and J are TRBV6-5 and TRBJ1-1; 8 nucleotides agree with TRBD1. CDR3 length: 14 residues. Germline CDR1 MNHEY, CDR2 SVGAGI. Trimming removed 6 bases from V and 5 bases from J; junction bases left unmatched: 8. The CDR3 sequence is CASRRGTGRTEAFF. DNA for the CDR3: TGTGCCAGCAGGAGGGGGACAGGCCGGACTGAAGCTTTCTTT.

V gene TRBV5-1 combines with J gene TRBJ2-1; D gene uncertain. With 6 bases removed from V and 2 bases from J, the gap between germline ends came to 12 bases. Germline CDR1 SGHRS, CDR2 YFSETQ. CDR3 length equals 14 residues. In DNA, the CDR3 is TGCGCCAGCATGTCTGGAGAGGCCTACAATGAGCAGTTCTTC. It specifies CASMSGEAYNEQFF.

The rearrangement uses TRBV9 and TRBJ1-1; D is uncertain. Germline lookup yields CDR1 SGDLS and CDR2 YYNGEE. Trimming cost V 0 bases and J 1 base, with 7 bases left between them. This CDR3 comprises 14 residues. DNA of the CDR3: TGTGCCAGCAGCGTAGTGGGAGGGAACACTGAAGCTTTCTTT. As protein: CASSVVGGNTEAFF.

This chain joins TRBV7-9 and TRBJ2-1; the match to TRBD1 covers 7 bases. Germline V lookup: CDR1 SEHNR, CDR2 FQNEAQ (reference sequence). With 1 base clipped from V and 6 bases from J, the junction kept 6 bases outside the gene matches. This CDR3 contains 15 residues. As DNA, the CDR3 is TGTGCCAGCAGCTTAGTCGAAGACAGGGTCAATGAGCAGTTCTTC. Its translation is CASSLVEDRVNEQFF.

This clone was counted a few times. V usage is TRBV7-2 and J usage is TRBJ2-5; weak D call: TRBD1 (5 bases). V was shortened by 5 bases and J by 4 bases, with 17 bases between the two germline ends. Germline values: CDR1 SGHTA, CDR2 FQGNSA. This CDR3 is 15 amino acids long. For the CDR3, the DNA is TGTGCCAGCAGCCCGAGTGACAGATCTGGAGAGACCCAGTACTTC. Protein product: CASSPSDRSGETQYF.

The chain employs TRBV19 and TRBJ1-5; TRBD1 matches at 7 bases. Unmatched junction bases numbered 5, after V lost 5 bases and J lost 1 base. The germline gives CDR1 LNHDA, CDR2 SQIVND (reference sequence). This CDR3 spans 15 amino acids. The CDR3 here is CASSPAQGSNQPQHF. CDR3 sequence (DNA): TGTGCCAGTAGTCCGGCACAGGGGAGCAATCAGCCCCAGCATTTT.

To note about this clone: One end of the junction does not line up with germline, which may come from a read error. The chain couples TRBV5-8 to TRBJ2-4; perhaps TRBD1 as D (6 bases). Per germline, CDR1 SGHTS and CDR2 YDEGEE. This CDR3 spans 17 amino acids. In nucleotides, the CDR3 is TGTGTCAGCAGCTTGACGATCGCGACAGGAGCCAAAAACATTCAGTACTTC. Translation gives CVSSLTIATGAKNIQYF.

This chain joins TRBV18 and TRBJ2-7, with D perhaps TRBD1 (6 bases). Per the germline V gene, CDR1 is KGHSH and CDR2 is LQKENI. The CDR3 length is 15 residues. Deletions cut 3 bases from V and 7 bases from J, with 19 bases between. CDR3 nucleotide sequence: TGTGCCAGCTCACCGTTTTCGCCAGGGGATGGGGAGCAGTACTTC. Translation: CASSPFSPGDGEQYF. Complete variable domain (other parts from reference TRBV18 and TRBJ2-7): NAGVMQNPRHLVRRRGQEARLRCSPMKGHSHVYWYRQLPEEGLKFMVYLQKENIIDESGMPKERFSAEFPKEGPSILRIQQVVRGDSAAYFCASSPFSPGDGEQYFGPGTRLTVT.

V and J are TRBV6-5 and TRBJ2-5; D is perhaps TRBD1 (6 bases). The V and J ends lost 2 bases and 1 base respectively, with 11 bases between them. The CDR3 covers 15 residues. The germline V gene has CDR1 MNHEY and CDR2 SVGAGI. The CDR3: CASSYARTVQETQYF. As DNA, the CDR3 is TGTGCCAGCAGTTACGCCCGGACAGTCCAAGAGACCCAGTACTTC.

V is TRBV15 and J is TRBJ2-1; 8 nucleotides align to TRBD2. CDR1 LNHNV and CDR2 YYDKDF come from the germline V gene (reference sequence). Trimming took 0 bases from V and 7 from J; bases not matched to a gene: 8. This CDR3 spans 16 amino acids. The CDR3 region is CATSRDPAGGLNEQFF. As DNA, the CDR3 is TGTGCCACCAGCAGAGATCCCGCGGGAGGATTGAATGAGCAGTTCTTC.

V is TRBV7-9 and J is TRBJ2-3; 9 bases line up with TRBD1. Losses at the gene ends were 4 bases for V and 8 bases for J; bases not matched to a gene: 4. The CDR3 is 13 residues long. The germline gives CDR1 SEHNR, CDR2 FQNEAQ (reference sequence). This CDR3 reads CASSSRDRATQYF. In DNA, the CDR3 is TGTGCCAGCAGCTCCCGGGACAGGGCTACGCAGTATTTT.

The rearrangement links TRBV25-1 to TRBJ2-4, with TRBD1 as a possible D gene (5 bases). Trimming took off 3 bases at V and 0 bases at J, with 9 bases between the two ends. The CDR3 contains 15 residues. Germline values: CDR1 MGHDK, CDR2 SYGVNS. This CDR3 reads CASSDTGLAKNIQYF. CDR3 DNA sequence: TGTGCCAGCAGTGATACAGGATTAGCCAAAAACATTCAGTACTTC.

CDR3 amino acids: CASSPIGTDSYGYTF. DNA of the CDR3: TGTGCCAGCTCACCCATCGGGACAGACAGCTATGGCTACACCTTC. The chain joins TRBV18 to TRBJ1-2; 7 bases fit TRBD1. The V segment lost 3 bases and the J segment 4 bases; nucleotides outside the gene matches: 8. Per the germline V gene, CDR1 is KGHSH and CDR2 is LQKENI. This CDR3 has 15 amino acids.

The rearrangement links TRBV28 to TRBJ2-1, with 7 bases fitting TRBD2. Germline CDR1 is MDHEN and CDR2 is SYDVKM. Unmatched junction bases numbered 10, after V lost 1 base and J lost 4 bases. CDR3 length: 17 amino acids. The CDR3 region is CASSLFSTSVKYNEQFF. The DNA of the CDR3 is TGTGCCAGCAGTTTATTCTCCACTAGCGTTAAGTACAATGAGCAGTTCTTC.

This clone was detected only a few times. The rearrangement links TRBV7-3 to TRBJ1-2; TRBD1 might be the D (6 bases). The CDR3 loop spans 13 amino acids. The germline V gene encodes CDR1 SGHTA and CDR2 FQGTGA. The ends were cut back, 0 bases at V and 8 bases at J, with 10 bases in the middle. CDR3 protein: CASSLTYRDGYTF. The CDR3 nucleotides are TGTGCCAGCAGCTTAACGTACAGGGACGGCTACACCTTC.

This clone was counted only a few times. The chain carries TRBV2 and TRBJ1-1, with D tentatively TRBD1 (5 bases). Germline values: CDR1 SNHLY, CDR2 FYNNEI. The CDR3 totals 15 residues. V dropped 6 bases and J dropped 0 bases, with 14 bases sitting between them. The CDR3 DNA reads as TGTGCCAGCAGCGGACAAAGTTTCATGAACACTGAAGCTTTCTTT. This translates into CASSGQSFMNTEAFF.

There are a few counts of this clone. A read error may produce the germline difference seen at one junction end. The sample carries other DNA sequences with the same CDR3. The chain links TRBV11-3 to TRBJ2-2, with a weak D call TRBD2 (5 bases). Germline V gene data show CDR1 as SGHNT and CDR2 as YENEEA. The CDR3 consists of 12 residues. The CDR3 loop reads CASRLHTGELFF. The CDR3 DNA reads as TGTGCCAGCAGACTGCACACCGGGGAGCTGTTCTTT.

The chain recombines TRBV5-1 with TRBJ1-2; D is uncertain. Trimming took off 0 bases at V and 7 bases at J, with 10 bases between the two ends. Germline V lookup: CDR1 SGHRS, CDR2 YFSETQ. The CDR3 covers 13 residues. In nucleotides, the CDR3 is TGCGCCAGCAGCTTGGGGGAGGTCAGTGGCTACACCTTC. It encodes CASSLGEVSGYTF.

This clone has only a few counts. A read error may produce the germline difference seen at one junction end. This chain uses TRBV7-9 with TRBJ1-5, with D maybe TRBD1 (5 bases). The CDR3 is made up of 14 amino acids. CDR1 is SEHNR, CDR2 FQNEAQ, per germline (reference sequence). The CDR3 DNA follows: TGTGCCAGAAGCTTGGGGAGGGGAGGAAATCCCCAGCATTTT. This encodes CARSLGRGGNPQHF.

The chain combines TRBV19 with TRBJ2-1, with 8 bases lining up with TRBD2. V gave up 6 bases and J gave up 4 bases; unmatched junction bases: 8. The CDR3 runs to 15 residues. Germline-derived CDR1 and CDR2 are LNHDA and SQIVND (reference sequence). The CDR3 DNA is TGTGCCAGTAGACCAGGGGCTAGCGGGTACAATGAGCAGTTCTTC. This sequence encodes CASRPGASGYNEQFF.

The chain combines TRBV28 with TRBJ2-7; D is ambiguous. The germline gives CDR1 MDHEN, CDR2 SYDVKM. The CDR3 loop spans 12 amino acids. V dropped 2 bases and J dropped 4 bases, with 6 bases sitting between them. CDR3 region: CASSLLSYEQYF. CDR3 nucleotides: TGTGCCAGCAGTTTACTCTCTTACGAGCAGTACTTC.

There are a few counts of this clone. V and J are TRBV27 and TRBJ2-7; D gene unclear. V dropped 1 base and J dropped 6 bases, with 10 bases sitting between them. This CDR3 contains 13 residues. Germline assignment: CDR1 MNHEY and CDR2 SMNVEV (reference sequence). The CDR3 loop reads CASSLWADTEQYF. The DNA of the CDR3 is TGTGCCAGCAGTTTATGGGCAGATACCGAGCAGTACTTC.

This chain links TRBV4-3 with TRBJ2-3; 8 nucleotides match TRBD1. The CDR3 runs 14 residues. The germline CDR1 and CDR2 sequences are LGHNA and YSLEER. With 4 bases clipped from V and 3 bases from J, the junction kept 3 bases outside the gene matches. CDR3 in amino acids: CASSPGGLTDTQYF. The CDR3 nucleotides are TGCGCCAGCAGCCCAGGGGGCTTGACAGATACGCAGTATTTT.

This chain connects TRBV4-1 to TRBJ2-5; weak D call: TRBD2 (5 bases). The CDR3 consists of 13 residues. Trimming left V 1 base short and J 5 bases short, with 8 bases between. Per germline, CDR1 MGHRA and CDR2 YSYEKL. CDR3 amino acids: CASSQVGEETQYF. CDR3 nucleotides: TGCGCCAGCAGCCAAGTGGGAGAGGAGACCCAGTACTTC.